What follows is one T cell receptor (beta chain) and its context. Its antigen is unidentified. The data originate from a study of PD-1 blockade in classical Hodgkin lymphoma. Study findings and constraints: Before treatment, TCR diversity in newly diagnosed patients was reportedly lower than in healthy donors.

Time point specified: newly diagnosed, previously untreated cHL patient sample. Applied to thawed PBMCs, magnetic negative selection was the method used to isolate CD8+ T cells. Method: immunoSEQ multiplex PCR; TCRdb's copy keeps in-frame clones and lacks some. The sample includes about 21,000 clones, about 83% of them seen just once. The source of this sequence is a human donor with classical Hodgkin lymphoma. Material: CD8+ T cells from blood.

This CDR3 reads CASSQERGIEKLFF. As DNA, the CDR3 is TGCGCCAGCAGCCAAGAGCGGGGGATTGAAAAACTGTTTTTT. The V gene is TRBV4-3, the J gene TRBJ1-4; D perhaps matches TRBD1 (5 bases). Germline CDR1 is LGHNA and CDR2 is YSLEER. The ends were cut back, 0 bases at V and 7 bases at J, with 9 bases in the middle. CDR3 length: 14 residues.